This T cell receptor (beta chain) was profiled in a study of CD8 T cells in ankylosing spondylitis. Broader study findings: In reactive arthritis synovial fluid and blood, some motif variants had been reported before.

Germline CDR1 reads SGHAT; CDR2 reads FQNNGV. J was trimmed by 11 bases and V by 8 bases; bases with no gene match: 8. The CDR3 has 11 residues. From the 5' RACE reads, TCRdb called clonotypes with MiXCR, one entry per CDR3 protein. The table shows about 340,000 distinct CDR3 sequences, with about 15% occurring only once. This clonotype was counted only a few times. What it recognizes is unknown. The sequenced sample was blood, either unsorted or a sorted T cell fraction (not recorded which). The TCR was taken from a male donor with ankylosing spondylitis or in good health (not recorded which). This chain links TRBV11-2 with TRBJ2-7; TRBD2 agrees at 8 bases. This CDR3 reads CASSSRGAEYF. CDR3 bases: TGTGCCAGCTCATCGCGGGGGGCAGAGTACTTC.